Below are 30 T cell receptor beta chains sequenced from a single sample in a study of molecular identifiers for immune sequencing clone quantification. Each CDR3 protein is one row after TCRdb ran MiXCR on the PCR reads. The sample contains 600,000 to 650,000 distinct CDR3 sequences, just under 20% of which appear only once. Sequencing was done on a sample of naive CD8+ T cells from blood, with Jurkat cell RNA spiked in. As for subset: FACS-sorted CD8+CD4-CCR7+CD45RA+ naive T cells. The receptors here all came from a human donor in good health. Some libraries in this study had Jurkat cell RNA spiked in.

The chain employs TRBV12-3 or TRBV12-4 and TRBJ2-5; weak D call: TRBD1 (6 bases). The V end was cut by 3 bases, the J end by 3 bases, with 11 bases between. This CDR3 contains 14 residues. CDR3 bases: TGTGCCAGCAGTTTTCAACAGGGAGAAGAGACCCAGTACTTC. Translated: CASSFQQGEETQYF.

In its sample, this clonotype was seen many times. The chain is built from TRBV20-1 and TRBJ1-5, with a tentative D call TRBD1 (6 bases). Germline values: CDR1 DFQATT, CDR2 SNEGSKA (reference sequence). V was clipped by 7 bases and J by 3 bases, with 16 bases between them. The CDR3 covers 14 residues. The CDR3 reads CSVGGLGHNQPQHF. Written as DNA, the CDR3 is TGCAGTGTCGGGGGGCTGGGTCACAATCAGCCCCAGCATTTT.

The J gene is TRBJ2-7, the V gene TRBV12-3 or TRBV12-4, with a weak D call TRBD1 (6 bases). This CDR3 contains 14 residues. Trimming cost V 6 bases and J 2 bases, with 14 bases left between them. CDR3 DNA sequence: TGTGCCAGCAGCGATAGAGAGGGGGCCTACGAGCAGTACTTC. It codes for CASSDREGAYEQYF.

Worth noting for this clonotype: A single base separates this from a much larger clone, so it may be a read error. J is TRBJ2-7 and V is TRBV28; TRBD2 aligns across 10 bases. The CDR3 is 13 amino acids. CDR1 is MDHEN and CDR2 is SYDVKM in the germline V gene. The CDR3 bases are TGTGCCAGCACTCCTAGCGGGAGTTGGGAGCGGTACTTC. This gives the protein CASTPSGSWERYF.

This clonotype has at least ten counts. The chain employs TRBV4-3 and TRBJ2-1; 12 nucleotides match TRBD2. The V gene's germline CDR1 is LGHNA and CDR2 YSLEER. Trimming at V came to 5 bases and at J to 9 bases, leaving 11 bases not matched to a gene. This CDR3 comprises 16 residues. CDR3 nucleotide sequence: TGCGCCAGCAGCTACTTTCTAGCGGGAGGGCCGGTTGAGCAGTTCTTC. Amino acids: CASSYFLAGGPVEQFF.

Many counts were recorded for this clonotype. The DNA for the CDR3 is TGTGCCAGCAGCTTAGCGCAGAGGGGCCCCACTGAAGCTTTCTTT. As protein: CASSLAQRGPTEAFF. The chain employs TRBV7-8 and TRBJ1-1, with D possibly matching TRBD1 (5 bases). Trimming left V 0 bases short and J 4 bases short, with 12 bases between. Germline V gene data show CDR1 as SGHVS and CDR2 as FQNEAQ. This CDR3 has 15 residues.

A remark on this clonotype: A much larger clone lies one base from this, so it may be a read error. The chain uses TRBV15 and TRBJ2-3; no definite D call. Germline CDR1 is LNHNV and CDR2 is YYDKDF (reference sequence). This CDR3 spans 12 amino acids. CDR3 bases: TGTGCCACCAGTACGGAGCCGGATATGCAGTATTTT. Its translation is CATSTEPDMQYF. The whole variable domain, filled in from reference TRBV15 and TRBJ2-3, reads DAMVIQNPRYQVTQFGKPVTLSCSQTLNHNVMYWYQQKSSQAPKLLFHYYDKDFNNEADTPDNFQSRRPNTSFCFLDIRSPGLGDTAMYLCATSTEPDMQYFGPGTRLTVL.

This clonotype was observed at least ten times. The chain employs TRBV7-9 and TRBJ2-2, with D hard to call. CDR1 is SEHNR, CDR2 FQNEAQ, per germline (reference sequence). V shed 6 bases and J shed 6 bases, with 17 bases lying between them. This CDR3 is 15 amino acids long. The CDR3, as DNA: TGTGCCAGCAGTTCACCCTCGATCAATGCCGGGGAGCTGTTTTTT. Amino acids: CASSSPSINAGELFF.

Comments on this clonotype: A much bigger clone sits one base away, suggesting this may be a read error. J is TRBJ2-2 and V is TRBV27, with 7 bases lining up with TRBD2. Germline CDR1 MNHEY, CDR2 SMNVEV (reference sequence). This CDR3 comprises 17 residues. CDR3 residues: CASGLYFLAVDTGELFF. CDR3 in DNA: TGTGCCAGCGGTTTATATTTCCTAGCGGTCGACACCGGGGAGCTGTTTTTT.

This clonotype was observed many times. CDR3 nucleotide sequence: TGCGCCAGCAGCCAGACTAGCGGGGGGTTTCAGACCCAGTACTTC. Encoded protein: CASSQTSGGFQTQYF. The genes are TRBV4-1 and TRBJ2-5; 13 bases map to TRBD2. The length of the CDR3 is 15 residues. Per germline, CDR1 MGHRA and CDR2 YSYEKL. Trimming at V came to 3 bases and at J to 6 bases, leaving 4 bases not matched to a gene.

Note on this clonotype: The conserved final phenylalanine or tryptophan is absent from the CDR3, which likely points to a read error. The chain joins TRBV12-3 or TRBV12-4 to TRBJ2-5; TRBD1 matches 7 bases. This CDR3 spans 15 amino acids. V dropped 5 bases and J dropped 1; count of bases not matched to a gene: 7. The CDR3 bases are TGTGCCAGCAGTGGCGACAGGGAACTCCAAGAGACCCAGTACCTC. It codes for CASSGDRELQETQYL.

This clonotype was observed a single time. A much larger clone is a single base away; this may be a read error. Here the CDR3 omits its conserved ending phenylalanine or tryptophan, so a read error is the likely source. The J gene is TRBJ2-1, the V gene TRBV20-1; D is undetermined. Germline loops: CDR1 DFQATT, CDR2 SNEGSKA (reference sequence). The CDR3 is 12 residues long. V gave up 6 bases and J gave up 5 bases, with 11 bases separating them. The CDR3 DNA follows: TGCAGTGCCATCGAAGCCAACAATGAGCAGTTCTCC. Its protein is CSAIEANNEQFS.

This clonotype was seen ten or more times. The chain employs TRBV28 and TRBJ1-1; D gene unclear. The germline V gene encodes CDR1 MDHEN and CDR2 SYDVKM. The CDR3 spans 13 residues. The germline V and J ends were trimmed by 6 bases and 2 bases, with 10 bases remaining between them. This CDR3 is CASSTDGNTEAFF. For the CDR3, the DNA is TGTGCCAGCAGCACCGACGGTAACACTGAAGCTTTCTTT.

Only a few counts were recorded for this clonotype. CDR3 bases: TGCAGTGCTGAGGACCGACATACGAACACTGAAGCTTTCTTT. Translating it yields CSAEDRHTNTEAFF. The V call is TRBV20-1, the J call TRBJ1-1; no definite D call. V was clipped by 5 bases and J by 1 base, with 14 bases between them. This CDR3 is built from 14 residues. The germline gives CDR1 DFQATT, CDR2 SNEGSKA (reference sequence).

In its sample, this clonotype was seen a few times. The junction differs from germline at one of its ends, possibly a read error. The chain has TRBV5-1 and TRBJ2-7; the D gene is possibly TRBD2 (5 bases). The CDR3 sequence is 13 residues long. From germline, CDR1 is SGHRS and CDR2 YFSETQ. CDR3 DNA: TGCGCCAGCAGCTTGTTGGACTCCCACGAGCAGTACTTC. Translating gives CASSLLDSHEQYF. Variable domain in full (rest from reference TRBV5-1 and TRBJ2-7): KAGVTQTPRYLIKTRGQQVTLSCSPISGHRSVSWYQQTPGQGLQFLFEYFSETQRNKGNFPGRFSGRQFSNSRSEMNVSTLELGDSALYLCASSLLDSHEQYFGPGTRLTVT.

With regard to this clonotype: This may arise from a read error, as a much more abundant clone is one base away. J is TRBJ1-1 and V is TRBV7-9; unclear D gene. Trimming removed 1 base at V and 6 bases at J, with 12 bases between. This CDR3 comprises 14 residues. Germline CDR1 is SEHNR and CDR2 is FQNEAQ (reference sequence). CDR3 residues: CASSLDSHPAEAFF. CDR3 bases: TGTGCCAGCAGCTTAGACAGTCACCCCGCTGAAGCTTTCTTT.

This clonotype showed up just a few times. This chain links TRBV3-1 with TRBJ2-5, with TRBD2 identical over 12 bases. CDR3 length: 20 residues. In germline, CDR1 is LGHDT, CDR2 YNNKEL (reference sequence). The V segment lost 1 base and the J segment 5 bases; nucleotides outside the gene matches: 17. The CDR3 protein is CASSQVRGFGLAGGLETQYF. In DNA form, the CDR3 reads TGTGCCAGCAGCCAAGTCAGGGGCTTTGGGCTAGCGGGAGGGCTGGAGACCCAGTACTTC.

To note about this clonotype: This may come from a read error, since a much larger clone is one base off. This chain links TRBV5-3 with TRBJ2-7; 8 positions agree with TRBD2. TRBV5-3 is an ORF, with its function uncertain. This CDR3 has 14 amino acids. CDR3 loop: CASSFTSGPYEQYF. In DNA form, the CDR3 reads TGTGCCAGCAGCTTCACTAGCGGTCCCTACGAGCAGTACTTC.

This clonotype has a handful of counts. One base away lies a much larger clone, so this may be a sequencing read error. The V call is TRBV4-3, the J call TRBJ2-7; a possible D gene is TRBD1 (6 bases). The V end lost 0 bases, the J end lost 2 bases, and 14 bases lay between the germline ends. The CDR3 has 16 amino acids. The germline V gene encodes CDR1 LGHNA and CDR2 YSLEER. The CDR3 reads CASSQDRQASPYEQYF. The CDR3 nucleotides read TGCGCCAGCAGCCAAGATCGACAGGCTAGCCCCTACGAGCAGTACTTC.

The chain has TRBV3-1 and TRBJ1-4; 11 bases map to TRBD1. The germline gives CDR1 LGHDT, CDR2 YNNKEL (reference sequence). J lost 8 bases, V lost 4 bases, and 6 bases had no gene match. The CDR3 sequence is 15 residues long. The CDR3 DNA sequence: TGTGCCAGCAGCCGACCGGGACAGGGGGACGAAAAACTGTTTTTT. Protein: CASSRPGQGDEKLFF.

This chain links TRBV5-1 with TRBJ2-3, with D maybe TRBD1 (6 bases). The CDR3 spans 16 residues. Germline V gives CDR1 SGHRS, CDR2 YFSETQ. V was pared by 4 bases and J by 0 bases, with 15 bases between. The CDR3 sequence is CASSLRDITSTDTQYF. CDR3 DNA sequence: TGCGCCAGCAGCCTTCGGGACATTACTAGCACAGATACGCAGTATTTT.

In DNA, the CDR3 is TGTGCCAGCAGCAACCGGGACGGGGTCGATGTAGGGCAGTTCTTC. The encoded protein is CASSNRDGVDVGQFF. The V and J genes are TRBV7-9 and TRBJ2-1, with D tentatively TRBD1 or TRBD2 (5 bases each). Germline V gene lookup returns CDR1 SEHNR and CDR2 FQNEAQ (reference sequence). Trimming removed 5 bases at V and 12 bases at J, with 23 bases between. The CDR3 contains 15 residues.

The V call is TRBV27, the J call TRBJ2-1, with TRBD2 matching 8 bases. CDR3 size: 15 residues. J gave up 6 bases and V 5 bases, and 9 bases lay outside the gene matches. CDR1 is MNHEY and CDR2 is SMNVEV in the germline V gene (reference sequence). CDR3 nucleotides: TGTGCCAGCAGTGGAGAAGCGGGAGTCCGCAATGAGCAGTTCTTC. This sequence encodes CASSGEAGVRNEQFF.

The table lists this clonotype with many counts. The rearrangement joins TRBV20-1 to TRBJ1-1, with D hard to call. The CDR3 spans 13 residues. Germline CDR1 DFQATT, CDR2 SNEGSKA (reference sequence). The V and J ends lost 6 bases and 4 bases respectively, with 15 bases between them. CDR3 nucleotides: TGCAGTGCCGACGGAACCTTTGGCACTGAAGCTTTCTTT. Its protein product is CSADGTFGTEAFF.

This clonotype showed up just a few times. The V gene is TRBV19, the J gene TRBJ2-5, with 10 bases fitting TRBD1. Germline loops: CDR1 LNHDA, CDR2 SQIVND (reference sequence). This CDR3 contains 15 residues. J lost 14 bases, V lost 6 bases, and 18 bases had no gene match. The CDR3 sequence: CASSDTPGQGSEVYF. The CDR3 DNA follows: TGTGCCAGTAGCGACACACCGGGACAGGGGTCCGAGGTCTACTTC.

This clonotype was seen just once. This clone may be a read error of a much larger clone one base away. This chain links TRBV20-1 with TRBJ2-7; D ambiguous. Looked up from germline, CDR1 is DFQATT and CDR2 is SNEGSKA (reference sequence). CDR3 size: 15 residues. As DNA, the CDR3 is TGCGGTGCTAGAGTCTCCGGGCTGGGATTGGGCGAGCAGTACTTC. It yields the protein CGARVSGLGLGEQYF.

This clonotype has a count of ten or more. The V call is TRBV7-9, the J call TRBJ1-3; no clear D. CDR3 length: 15 amino acids. Germline loops: CDR1 SEHNR, CDR2 FQNEAQ (reference sequence). V lost 3 bases, J lost 4 bases, and 13 bases lay in between. In DNA, the CDR3 is TGTGCCAGCAGCTTTCGAAGGGAGGCAGGAAACACCATATATTTT. As protein: CASSFRREAGNTIYF. The variable domain in full, completed from reference TRBV7-9 and TRBJ1-3, reads DTGVSQNPRHKITKRGQNVTFRCDPISEHNRLYWYRQTLGQGPEFLTYFQNEAQLEKSRLLSDRFSAERPKGSFSTLEIQRTEQGDSAMYLCASSFRREAGNTIYFGEGSWLTVV.

This clonotype was counted a few times. The chain carries TRBV7-9 and TRBJ1-3; D ambiguous. The CDR3 loop spans 12 amino acids. V lost 5 bases to trimming and J lost 7 bases, with 9 bases between them. Per germline, CDR1 SEHNR and CDR2 FQNEAQ (reference sequence). CDR3: CASSHSLNTIYF. CDR3 DNA sequence: TGTGCCAGCAGCCACTCGCTGAACACCATATATTTT.

The sample holds a few counts of this clonotype. This chain uses TRBV5-6 with TRBJ2-7; possible D gene TRBD1, 5 bases. Germline V CDR1 and CDR2: SGHDT, YYEEEE. The CDR3 consists of 12 residues. The V gene lost 6 bases and the J gene lost 4 bases, with 11 bases spanning the gap. The CDR3 DNA is TGTGCCAGCAAAGGGGTTGGGTACGAGCAGTACTTC. Protein: CASKGVGYEQYF. Based on the CDR3 plus reference TRBV5-6 and TRBJ2-7, the full variable domain is DAGVTQSPTHLIKTRGQQVTLRCSPKSGHDTVSWYQQALGQGPQFIFQYYEEEERQRGNFPDRFSGHQFPNYSSELNVNALLLGDSALYLCASKGVGYEQYFGPGTRLTVT.

Comments on this clonotype: One base away lies a much larger clone, so this may be a sequencing read error. This rearrangement joins TRBV18 to TRBJ2-7, with TRBD2 identical over 7 bases. Germline CDR1 KGHSH, CDR2 LQKENI. The CDR3 consists of 16 residues. In nucleotides, the CDR3 is TGTGCCAGCTCACGTGTCGCGCGGGAGTTTTACCACGAGCGGTACTTC. Translating it yields CASSRVAREFYHERYF.